Described below is a single T cell receptor beta chain sequence and its context. Its antigen is as yet unknown. This sample stems from a study of PD-1 blockade in classical Hodgkin lymphoma. Sequenced by immunoSEQ multiplex PCR; TCRdb stores in-frame clones only, minus some. Altogether 15,000 or so clones are present, around 93% being singletons, with the ten largest covering around 5%. Findings and limits, study-wide: The study reported lower baseline TCR diversity in newly diagnosed patients than in healthy donors. Whatever underlies the repertoire differences (possibly disease activity or prior therapy) remains undefined.

Stated time point: newly diagnosed, previously untreated cHL patient sample. From thawed PBMCs, CD8+ T cells were isolated by magnetic negative selection. Investigators turned to newly diagnosed, untreated classical Hodgkin lymphoma PBMCs for comparison. Sample: CD8+ T cells from blood. The clonotype was recovered from a human donor with classical Hodgkin lymphoma.

CDR3 loop: CASSSPWHF. CDR3 DNA sequence: TGTGCCAGCAGCTCTCCATGGCATTTT. V usage is TRBV7-9 and J usage is TRBJ1-5; no firm D call. Trimming took 4 bases from V and 15 from J, leaving 7 bases between them. The CDR3 loop spans 9 amino acids. In germline, CDR1 is SEHNR, CDR2 FQNEAQ (reference sequence).